A single sample gave rise to the 9 T cell receptor beta chains below, sequenced in a study of blood T cell repertoires in COVID-19. Assay used: immunoSEQ multiplex PCR; TCRdb lists only in-frame clones, some missing. The sample has roughly 97,000 clones, around 85% seen once; the top ten hold approximately 3.5%. Sequencing input: peripheral blood. These receptors were obtained from a woman older than 75 with active or convalescent COVID-19.

The V gene is TRBV2, the J gene TRBJ1-5; D is unresolved. V lost 7 bases and J 3 bases, leaving 13 bases between the germline ends. CDR3 length: 14 residues. Germline V gene sequence: CDR1 SNHLY, CDR2 FYNNEI. The DNA of the CDR3 is TGTGCCAGCATCGGGAGAGGGATCAATCAGCCCCAGCATTTT. Translation gives CASIGRGINQPQHF.

This chain joins TRBV24-1 and TRBJ1-3; D not resolved. This CDR3 region has 14 residues. Per germline, CDR1 KGHDR and CDR2 SFDVKD. Trimming pared 6 bases from V and 0 bases from J, leaving 8 bases between. DNA of the CDR3: TGTGCCACCAGTTCGGGAGACTCTGGAAACACCATATATTTT. Translated: CATSSGDSGNTIYF.

V gene TRBV6-5 combines with J gene TRBJ2-7; D may be TRBD2 (5 bases). V lost 6 bases to trimming and J lost 0 bases, with 12 bases between them. CDR1 and CDR2 (germline): MNHEY, SVGAGI. This CDR3 region has 14 residues. The CDR3 coding sequence is TGTGCCAGCAGCTTACACGGGAACTCCTACGAGCAGTACTTC. It specifies CASSLHGNSYEQYF.

This chain links TRBV7-2 with TRBJ1-3, with a tentative D call TRBD1 (6 bases). Trimming took off 4 bases at V and 4 bases at J, with 14 bases between the two ends. The CDR3 loop spans 15 amino acids. Looked up from germline, CDR1 is SGHTA and CDR2 is FQGNSA. CDR3 sequence reads: CASSSDGDRGNTIYF. CDR3 sequence (DNA): TGTGCCAGCAGCTCCGACGGCGACAGGGGAAACACCATATATTTT. Full variable domain (remainder filled in from reference TRBV7-2 and TRBJ1-3): GAGVSQSPSNKVTEKGKDVELRCDPISGHTALYWYRQSLGQGLEFLIYFQGNSAPDKSGLPSDRFSAERTGGSVSTLTIQRTQQEDSAVYLCASSSDGDRGNTIYFGEGSWLTVV.

The chain links TRBV13 to TRBJ2-1; 9 positions match TRBD2. The V and J ends lost 6 bases and 7 bases, in that order; junction bases with no gene match: 19. The CDR3 is 18 amino acids. Germline V gene data show CDR1 as PRHDT and CDR2 as FYEKMQ (reference sequence). CDR3 sequence: CASSRRVGTRREGNEQFF. In DNA form, the CDR3 reads TGTGCCAGCAGTCGCAGGGTGGGAACTAGGCGGGAGGGTAATGAGCAGTTCTTC.

V and J are TRBV5-5 and TRBJ2-7, with 7 bases that match TRBD1. With V trimmed by 4 bases and J by 3 bases, 4 bases remained unmatched. Germline V lookup: CDR1 SGHKS, CDR2 YYEKEE (reference sequence). CDR3 length: 13 amino acids. The DNA of the CDR3 is TGTGCCAGCAGCGTTGGGACAGTCTACGAGCAGTACTTC. Translated: CASSVGTVYEQYF.

This CDR3 is CASSTHPGTGVGETQYF. CDR3 sequence (DNA): TGTGCCAGTAGTACCCATCCCGGGACAGGGGTCGGGGAGACCCAGTACTTC. This sequence joins TRBV19 and TRBJ2-5; 10 nucleotides match TRBD1. Germline loops: CDR1 LNHDA, CDR2 SQIVND (reference sequence). J gave up 5 bases and V 4 bases, and 13 bases lay outside the gene matches. CDR3 length: 17 residues.

This clone was seen only a few times. The CDR3 nucleotides are TGTGCCTGGAGTGGAGGGGGCCGATATTCACCCCTCCACTTT. Its protein product is CAWSGGGRYSPLHF. The genes are TRBV30 and TRBJ1-6; 7 bases align to TRBD1. The CDR3 sequence is 14 residues long. Germline CDR1 is GTSNPN and CDR2 is SVGIG (reference sequence). With 1 base clipped from V and 8 bases from J, the junction kept 5 bases outside the gene matches.

The chain uses TRBV14 and TRBJ1-2; possible D gene TRBD1, 5 bases. Germline values: CDR1 SGHDN, CDR2 FVKESK. Deletions cut 2 bases from V and 6 bases from J, with 13 bases between. The CDR3 has 14 residues. The CDR3 loop reads CASSQFVQGHGYTF. CDR3 DNA: TGTGCCAGCAGCCAATTCGTGCAGGGCCATGGCTACACCTTC. Combining the CDR3 with reference TRBV14 and TRBJ1-2 gives the whole variable domain EAGVTQFPSHSVIEKGQTVTLRCDPISGHDNLYWYRRVMGKEIKFLLHFVKESKQDESGMPNNRFLAERTGGTYSTLKVQPAELEDSGVYFCASSQFVQGHGYTFGSGTRLTVV.